This paragraph covers one T cell receptor beta chain sequence. This clone was recorded a few times. It lacks a known antigen. No quality values exist for individual bases; no much larger clone is one base distant. The germline V gene (reference sequence) specifies SEHNR as CDR1 and FQNEAQ as CDR2. Its CDR3 holds 16 amino acids, cysteine through phenylalanine. The entry retains the CDR3 DNA only, 48 bases that are in frame from base 1. V has 6 bases trimmed and J has 4 bases trimmed; junction bases matching no gene number 15. The source of the sample is a study of T cell changes during pregnancy in multiple sclerosis (dated by TCRdb to about 2019). Background on the whole study: Changes in the T cell repertoire over the course of pregnancy were examined in this study in women with multiple sclerosis.

Library construction relied on the immunoSEQ multiplex PCR assay. TCRdb took over this immuneACCESS table, retaining in-frame rearrangements with V and J assigned. Such tables are incomplete; in checked studies, under half of the missing clones stem from an unresolved V gene, and the remainder is unexplained. The sample includes 100,000 or so clones, with 94% observed a single time. Approximately 1.7% of the sample goes to the ten largest clones. The source material was peripheral blood, sampled after pregnancy. Here the chain combines TRBV7-9 and TRBJ2-7; TRBD2 agrees with 7 junctional bases. The receptor was isolated from a female donor in good health, enrolled as a control in a pregnancy study. The DNA is as follows: TGTGCCAGCAGTTTTGGCGGGGGTGTCCCGGGGTACGAGCAGTACTTC. It is translated as CASSFGGGVPGYEQYF.